The source of this TCR beta chain is a study of shared clonotypes between healthy human individuals. Whole-study results and caveats: Clonotype sharing among donors was thought likely to change with sequencing depth.

Germline values: CDR1 SEHNR, CDR2 FQNEAQ (reference sequence). The germline V and J ends were trimmed by 1 base and 6 bases, with 15 bases remaining between them. The CDR3 length is 15 residues. The assay was immunoSEQ multiplex PCR, and TCRdb's table has in-frame clones only and misses some. The sample records some 790,000 clones, over 60% being singletons. Points on this clone: Its specificity is unknown.

The chain recombines TRBV7-9 with TRBJ1-2; no clear D gene. This clonotype was obtained from a woman in her thirties in good health. The sample was memory CD4+ T cells sorted from blood. Subset here: CD45RA-negative fraction. CDR3 in amino acids: CASSLVAGVLNGYTF. The CDR3 DNA sequence: TGTGCCAGCAGCTTAGTGGCCGGCGTATTGAATGGCTACACCTTC.